This TCR beta chain was observed in a study of early T cells in non-severe SARS-CoV-2 infection. The library protocol tagged individual cDNA molecules with unique molecular identifiers. TCRdb analysed the 5' RACE reads with MiXCR anew, one entry per CDR3 protein. The data show about 77,000 distinct CDR3 sequences, with about 9.6% seen just once and more than 4.5% held by the top ten. The germline CDR1 and CDR2 sequences are PRHDT and FYEKMQ (reference sequence). Trimming took off 0 bases at V and 11 bases at J, with 9 bases between the two ends. This CDR3 comprises 12 residues. This sequence joins TRBV13 and TRBJ2-3; D unclear. This receptor was obtained from an adult who was a healthcare worker with PCR-confirmed SARS-CoV-2 infection or an uninfected control (not recorded which). The sequencing sample was made of whole blood. CDR3 in amino acids: CASSLGDRKQYF. DNA of the CDR3: TGTGCCAGCAGCTTAGGGGACCGAAAGCAGTATTTT.